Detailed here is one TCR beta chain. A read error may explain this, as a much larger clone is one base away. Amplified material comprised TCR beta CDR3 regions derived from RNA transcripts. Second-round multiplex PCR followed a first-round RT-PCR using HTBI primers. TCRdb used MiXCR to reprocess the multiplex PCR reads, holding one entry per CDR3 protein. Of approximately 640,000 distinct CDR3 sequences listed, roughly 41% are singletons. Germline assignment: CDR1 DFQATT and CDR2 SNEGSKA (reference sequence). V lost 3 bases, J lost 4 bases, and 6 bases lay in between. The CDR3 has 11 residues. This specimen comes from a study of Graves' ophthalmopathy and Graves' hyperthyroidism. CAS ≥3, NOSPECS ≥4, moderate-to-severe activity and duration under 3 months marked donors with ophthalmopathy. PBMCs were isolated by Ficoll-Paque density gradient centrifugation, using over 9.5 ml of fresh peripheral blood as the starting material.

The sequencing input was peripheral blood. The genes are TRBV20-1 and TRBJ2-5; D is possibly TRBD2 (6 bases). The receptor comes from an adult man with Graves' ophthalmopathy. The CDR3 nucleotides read TGCAGTGCTAGTAGCGGAGAGACCCAGTACTTC. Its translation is CSASSGETQYF.